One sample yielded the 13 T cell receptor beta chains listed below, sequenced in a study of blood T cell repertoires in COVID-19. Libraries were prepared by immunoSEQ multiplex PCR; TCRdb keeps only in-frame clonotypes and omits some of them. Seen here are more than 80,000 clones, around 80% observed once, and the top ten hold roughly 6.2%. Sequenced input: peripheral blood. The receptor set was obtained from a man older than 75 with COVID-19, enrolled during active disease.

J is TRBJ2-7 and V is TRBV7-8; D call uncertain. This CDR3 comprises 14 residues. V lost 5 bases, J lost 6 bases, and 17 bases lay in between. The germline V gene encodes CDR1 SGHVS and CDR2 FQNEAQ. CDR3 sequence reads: CASSPENFAAEQYF. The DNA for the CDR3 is TGTGCCAGCAGCCCCGAGAATTTTGCGGCCGAGCAGTACTTC.

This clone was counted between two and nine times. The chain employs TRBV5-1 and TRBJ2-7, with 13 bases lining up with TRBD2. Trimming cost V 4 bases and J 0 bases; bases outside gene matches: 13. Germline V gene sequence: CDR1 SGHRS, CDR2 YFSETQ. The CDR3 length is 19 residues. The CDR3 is CASSLFPTSGRKSSYEQYF. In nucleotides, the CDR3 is TGCGCCAGCAGCCTTTTTCCGACTAGCGGGAGGAAAAGCTCCTACGAGCAGTACTTC. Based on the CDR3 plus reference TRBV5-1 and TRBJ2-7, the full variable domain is KAGVTQTPRYLIKTRGQQVTLSCSPISGHRSVSWYQQTPGQGLQFLFEYFSETQRNKGNFPGRFSGRQFSNSRSEMNVSTLELGDSALYLCASSLFPTSGRKSSYEQYFGPGTRLTVT.

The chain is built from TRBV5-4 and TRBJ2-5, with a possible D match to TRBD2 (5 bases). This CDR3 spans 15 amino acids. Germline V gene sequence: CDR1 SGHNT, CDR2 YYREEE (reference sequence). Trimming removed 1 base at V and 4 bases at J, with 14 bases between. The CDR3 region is CASSLRAGLGETQYF. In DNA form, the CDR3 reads TGTGCCAGCAGCTTGAGGGCGGGCCTGGGAGAGACCCAGTACTTC. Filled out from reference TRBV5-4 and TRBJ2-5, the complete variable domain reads ETGVTQSPTHLIKTRGQQVTLRCSSQSGHNTVSWYQQALGQGPQFIFQYYREEENGRGNFPPRFSGLQFPNYSSELNVNALELDDSALYLCASSLRAGLGETQYFGPGTRLLVL.

The CDR3 reads CASSLVVVLAEPNEQFF. DNA of the CDR3: TGCGCCAGCAGCTTGGTTGTGGTACTAGCGGAGCCCAATGAGCAGTTCTTC. The chain carries TRBV5-1 and TRBJ2-1; TRBD2 matches 8 bases. The CDR3 has 17 residues. Trimming removed 0 bases from V and 6 bases from J; junction bases left unmatched: 11. CDR1 and CDR2 (germline): SGHRS, YFSETQ.

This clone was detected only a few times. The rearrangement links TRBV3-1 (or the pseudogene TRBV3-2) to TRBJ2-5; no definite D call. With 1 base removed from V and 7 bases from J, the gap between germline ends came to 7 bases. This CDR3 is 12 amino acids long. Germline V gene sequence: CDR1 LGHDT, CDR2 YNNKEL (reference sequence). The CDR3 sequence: CASSQGVVTQYF. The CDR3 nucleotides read TGTGCCAGCAGCCAAGGCGTCGTGACCCAGTACTTC.

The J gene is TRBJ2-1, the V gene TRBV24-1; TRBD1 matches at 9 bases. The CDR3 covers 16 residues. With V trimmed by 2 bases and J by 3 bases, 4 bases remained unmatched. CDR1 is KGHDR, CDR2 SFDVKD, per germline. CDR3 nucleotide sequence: TGTGCCACCAGTGATTACGGGACAGGGAACTACAATGAGCAGTTCTTC. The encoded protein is CATSDYGTGNYNEQFF.

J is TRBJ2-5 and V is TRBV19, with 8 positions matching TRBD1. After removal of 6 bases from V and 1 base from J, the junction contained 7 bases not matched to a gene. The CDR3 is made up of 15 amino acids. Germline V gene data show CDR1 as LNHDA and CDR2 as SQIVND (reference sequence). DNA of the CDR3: TGTGCCAGTAGAACGACCGGGACAGGCCAAGAGACCCAGTACTTC. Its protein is CASRTTGTGQETQYF.

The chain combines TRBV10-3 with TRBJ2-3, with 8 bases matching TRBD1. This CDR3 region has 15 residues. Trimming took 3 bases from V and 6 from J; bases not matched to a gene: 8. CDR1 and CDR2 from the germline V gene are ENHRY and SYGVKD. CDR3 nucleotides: TGTGCCATCAGTGAAAGAACAGGGGGATGGGATACGCAGTATTTT. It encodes CAISERTGGWDTQYF.

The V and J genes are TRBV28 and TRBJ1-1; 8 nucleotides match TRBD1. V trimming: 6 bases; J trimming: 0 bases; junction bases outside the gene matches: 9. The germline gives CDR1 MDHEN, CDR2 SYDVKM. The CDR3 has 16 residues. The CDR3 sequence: CASSLLGTGLNTEAFF. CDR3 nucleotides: TGTGCCAGCAGCCTTCTGGGGACAGGCTTGAACACTGAAGCTTTCTTT. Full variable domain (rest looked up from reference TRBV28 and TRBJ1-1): DVKVTQSSRYLVKRTGEKVFLECVQDMDHENMFWYRQDPGLGLRLIYFSYDVKMKEKGDIPEGYSVSREKKERFSLILESASTNQTSMYLCASSLLGTGLNTEAFFGQGTRLTVV.

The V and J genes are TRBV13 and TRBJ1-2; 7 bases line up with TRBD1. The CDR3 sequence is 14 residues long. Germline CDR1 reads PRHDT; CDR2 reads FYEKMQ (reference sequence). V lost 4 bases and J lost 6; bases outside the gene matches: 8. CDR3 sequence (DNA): TGTGCCAGCAGCTACGACAGGGTTTTTGATGGCTACACCTTC. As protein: CASSYDRVFDGYTF. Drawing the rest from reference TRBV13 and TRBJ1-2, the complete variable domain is AAGVIQSPRHLIKEKRETATLKCYPIPRHDTVYWYQQGPGQDPQFLISFYEKMQSDKGSIPDRFSAQQFSDYHSELNMSSLELGDSALYFCASSYDRVFDGYTFGSGTRLTVV.

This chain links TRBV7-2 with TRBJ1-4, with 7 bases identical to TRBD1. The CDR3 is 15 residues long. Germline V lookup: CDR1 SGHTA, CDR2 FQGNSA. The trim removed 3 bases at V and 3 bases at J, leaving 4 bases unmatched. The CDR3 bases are TGTGCCAGCAGCTTTCTCAGGGGGGCTAATGAAAAACTGTTTTTT. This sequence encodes CASSFLRGANEKLFF.

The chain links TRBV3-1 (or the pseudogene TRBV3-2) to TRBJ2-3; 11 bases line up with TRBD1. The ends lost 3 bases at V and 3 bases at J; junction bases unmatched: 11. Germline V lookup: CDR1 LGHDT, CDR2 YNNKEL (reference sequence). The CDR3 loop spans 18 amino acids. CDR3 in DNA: TGTGCCAGCAGCCACGGACAGGGGGCAAGTATCGCTACAGATACGCAGTATTTT. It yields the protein CASSHGQGASIATDTQYF.

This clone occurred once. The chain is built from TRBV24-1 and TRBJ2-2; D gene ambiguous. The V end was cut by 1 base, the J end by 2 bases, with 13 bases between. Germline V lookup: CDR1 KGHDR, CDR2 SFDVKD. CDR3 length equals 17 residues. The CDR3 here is CATSDFLTEINTGELFF. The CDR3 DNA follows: TGTGCCACCAGTGATTTTCTCACAGAAATTAACACCGGGGAGCTGTTTTTT.